The rows below give T cell receptor beta chains drawn from one sample of a study of T cells after posttransplantation cyclophosphamide. The table came from immunoSEQ multiplex PCR; TCRdb's copy has only in-frame clones and leaves some out. The data show tens of thousands of clones, with none appearing a single time. Sequencing input: PBMCs. The receptors stem from a man aged 50 to 60 in good health, CMV-negative, and a related stem cell transplant donor. CDR3s include the opening cysteine and the closing phenylalanine or tryptophan. D genes are given only for firm matches. The listing skips clone size in some rows; elsewhere it reads once, few, many or a size class.

TRBV27	many	TRBD2	TRBJ2-1	17	CASSFGFSLAGGAEQFF	TGTGCCAGCAGTTTCGGATTCTCCCTAGCGGGAGGGGCTGAGCAGTTCTTC
TRBV18	many	TRBD2	TRBJ2-7	16	CASSPTTLSAGDEQYF	TGTGCCAGCTCACCGACGACTTTATCAGCGGGAGACGAGCAGTACTTC
TRBV6-1	many	.	TRBJ1-1	12	CASRYLNTEAFF	TGTGCCAGCAGATACTTGAACACTGAAGCTTTCTTT
TRBV2	.	TRBD2	TRBJ2-7	14	CASSVLAGAGEQYF	TGTGCCAGCAGTGTACTAGCGGGGGCCGGCGAGCAGTACTTC
TRBV9	many	.	TRBJ2-1	16	CASSLQGGGTYNEQFF	TGTGCCAGCAGCCTACAGGGGGGGGGAACCTACAATGAGCAGTTCTTC
TRBV7-8	many	TRBD2	TRBJ2-5	19	CARPGLAGRRRTPQETQYF	TGTGCCAGACCGGGACTAGCGGGACGTAGGCGGACTCCTCAAGAGACCCAGTACTTC
TRBV5-1	many	.	TRBJ1-2	15	CASSLDGRGHDGYTF	TGCGCCAGCAGCTTAGACGGCAGGGGTCATGACGGCTACACCTTC
TRBV6-5	many	TRBD2	TRBJ2-1	16	CASSYSMAGGRNEQFF	TGTGCCAGCAGTTACTCGATGGCGGGGGGACGGAATGAGCAGTTCTTC
TRBV5-4	many	.	TRBJ1-4	14	CASSPGGGREKLFF	TGTGCCAGCAGCCCGGGGGGGGGTCGGGAAAAACTGTTTTTT
TRBV12-5	many	.	TRBJ2-5	13	CASGLDQVGTQYF	TGTGCTAGTGGTCTGGACCAGGTGGGGACCCAGTACTTC
TRBV7-9	many	TRBD1	TRBJ2-5	13	CASSVQGWETQYF	TGTGCCAGCAGCGTACAGGGGTGGGAGACCCAGTACTTC
TRBV11-1	many	TRBD2	TRBJ2-7	15	CASSLPSGGSYEQYF	TGTGCCAGCAGCCTCCCCAGCGGGGGCTCCTACGAGCAGTACTTC
TRBV19	many	TRBD1	TRBJ1-5	15	CASSRMQGAGQPQHF	TGTGCCAGTAGTCGAATGCAGGGGGCAGGTCAGCCCCAGCATTTT
TRBV6-4	medium-sized	TRBD1	TRBJ2-2	16	CASSDQAGGDTGELFF	TGTGCCAGCAGTGATCAGGCAGGGGGCGACACCGGGGAGCTGTTTTTT
TRBV30	many	TRBD1	TRBJ2-4	15	CACNHDRGTKNIQYF	TGTGCCTGCAACCATGACAGGGGAACCAAAAACATTCAGTACTTC
TRBV7-9	many	.	TRBJ2-7	15	CASSLEFDSLYEQYF	TGTGCCAGCAGCTTAGAGTTCGACAGCCTCTACGAGCAGTACTTC
TRBV5-1	many	TRBD2	TRBJ2-7	17	CASINEFTGGPPYEQYF	TGCGCCAGCATCAACGAGTTTACGGGAGGGCCCCCCTACGAGCAGTACTTC
TRBV5-1	many	.	TRBJ1-6	17	CASSLYSSGGDGSPLHF	TGCGCCAGCAGCTTGTATTCATCGGGGGGGGATGGTTCACCCCTCCACTTT
TRBV9	.	.	TRBJ2-3	17	CASSIHGEGGPGDTQYF	TGTGCCAGCAGCATACATGGCGAGGGGGGGCCGGGAGATACGCAGTATTTT
TRBV18	many	TRBD2	TRBJ2-3	15	CASSLAGLASDTQYF	TGTGCCAGCTCACTAGCGGGACTAGCTTCAGATACGCAGTATTTT
TRBV6-1	many	TRBD1	TRBJ1-4	16	CASSGRVQGAREKLFF	TGTGCCAGCAGTGGCAGAGTACAGGGGGCAAGGGAAAAACTGTTTTTT
TRBV14	many	TRBD2	TRBJ2-5	16	CASSQTLAGYQETQYF	TGTGCCAGCAGCCAAACACTAGCGGGGTACCAAGAGACCCAGTACTTC
TRBV7-9	many	TRBD1	TRBJ1-1	13	CASLYRDRPEAFF	TGTGCCAGCCTCTACCGGGACAGGCCTGAAGCTTTCTTT
TRBV10-2	many	TRBD1	TRBJ1-5	15	CASSDPGQGNQPQHF	TGCGCCAGCAGTGACCCGGGACAGGGGAATCAGCCCCAGCATTTT
TRBV9	many	TRBD2	TRBJ2-2	18	CASSLPLAGGRNTGELFF	TGTGCCAGCAGCTTACCGTTAGCGGGGGGGAGGAACACCGGGGAGCTGTTTTTT
TRBV7-7	many	TRBD1	TRBJ2-1	15	CASSLGGTGYNEQFF	TGTGCCAGCAGCTTAGGAGGGACAGGGTACAATGAGCAGTTCTTC
TRBV5-1	many	.	TRBJ1-4	16	CASSSAPGATNEKLFF	TGCGCCAGCAGCTCCGCACCAGGGGCAACTAATGAAAAACTGTTTTTT
TRBV6-1	many	TRBD1	TRBJ1-4	15	CASSSTGTGYEKLFF	TGTGCCAGCAGTTCGACCGGGACAGGGTATGAAAAACTGTTTTTT
TRBV6-5	many	.	TRBJ2-5	13	CASSYRERETQYF	TGTGCCAGCAGTTATAGGGAGCGGGAGACCCAGTACTTC
TRBV6-5	many	TRBD1	TRBJ1-5	13	CASSLQGSQPQHF	TGTGCCAGCAGTCTACAGGGGTCTCAGCCCCAGCATTTT
TRBV6-5	.	.	TRBJ2-1	13	CASSEARPGEQFF	TGTGCCAGCAGTGAAGCGAGGCCCGGGGAGCAGTTCTTC
TRBV6-1	many	.	TRBJ1-1	15	CASSQWTAMNTEAFF	TGTGCCAGCAGTCAGTGGACAGCCATGAACACTGAAGCTTTCTTT